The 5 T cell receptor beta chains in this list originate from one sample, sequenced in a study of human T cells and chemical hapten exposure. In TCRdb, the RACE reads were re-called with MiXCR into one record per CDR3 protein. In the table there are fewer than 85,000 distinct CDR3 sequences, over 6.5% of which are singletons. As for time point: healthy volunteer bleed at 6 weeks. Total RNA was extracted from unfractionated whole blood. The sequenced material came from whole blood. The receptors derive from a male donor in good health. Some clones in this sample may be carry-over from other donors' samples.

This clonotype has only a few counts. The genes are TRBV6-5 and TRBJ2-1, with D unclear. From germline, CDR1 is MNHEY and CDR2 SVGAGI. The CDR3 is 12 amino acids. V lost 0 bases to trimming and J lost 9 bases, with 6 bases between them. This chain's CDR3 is CASSYSSREQFF. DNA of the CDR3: TGTGCCAGCAGTTACTCCTCCCGTGAGCAGTTCTTC.

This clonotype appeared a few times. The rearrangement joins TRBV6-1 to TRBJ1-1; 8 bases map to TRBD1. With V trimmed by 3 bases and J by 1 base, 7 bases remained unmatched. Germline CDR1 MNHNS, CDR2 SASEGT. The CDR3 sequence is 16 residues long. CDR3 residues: CASSDPNRGTNTEAFF. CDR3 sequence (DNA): TGTGCCAGCAGTGACCCGAACAGGGGGACGAACACTGAAGCTTTCTTT.

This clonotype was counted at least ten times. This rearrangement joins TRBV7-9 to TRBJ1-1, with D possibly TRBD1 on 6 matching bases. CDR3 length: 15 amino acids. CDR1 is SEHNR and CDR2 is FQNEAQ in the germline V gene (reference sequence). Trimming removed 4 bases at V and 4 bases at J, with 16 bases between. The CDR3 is CASSSTGTLGTEAFF. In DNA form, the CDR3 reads TGTGCCAGCAGCTCCACAGGGACCCTGGGCACTGAAGCTTTCTTT.

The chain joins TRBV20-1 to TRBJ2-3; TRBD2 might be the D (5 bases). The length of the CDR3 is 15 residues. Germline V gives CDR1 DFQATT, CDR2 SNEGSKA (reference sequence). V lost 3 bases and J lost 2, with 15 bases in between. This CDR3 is CSASPTGGLTDTQYF. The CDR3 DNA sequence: TGCAGTGCTAGCCCGACTGGAGGACTCACAGATACGCAGTATTTT.

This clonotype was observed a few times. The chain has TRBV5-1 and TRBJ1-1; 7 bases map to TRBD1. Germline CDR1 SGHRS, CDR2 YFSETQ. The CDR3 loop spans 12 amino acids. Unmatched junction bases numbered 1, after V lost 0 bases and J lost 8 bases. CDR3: CASSLGQGEAFF. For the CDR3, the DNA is TGCGCCAGCAGCTTGGGACAGGGCGAAGCTTTCTTT.